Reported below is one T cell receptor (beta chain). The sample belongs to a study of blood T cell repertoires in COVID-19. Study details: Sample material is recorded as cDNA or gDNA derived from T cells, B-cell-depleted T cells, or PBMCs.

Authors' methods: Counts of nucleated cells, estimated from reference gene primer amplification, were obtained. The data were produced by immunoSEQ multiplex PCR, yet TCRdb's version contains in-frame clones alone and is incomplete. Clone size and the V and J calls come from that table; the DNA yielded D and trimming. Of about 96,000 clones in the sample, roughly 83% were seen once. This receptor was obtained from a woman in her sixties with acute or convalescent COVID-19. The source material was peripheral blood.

CDR3 nucleotides: TGTGCCAGCTCATACCAAGTCAGGGGCGGAACAGATACGCAGTATTTT. Protein: CASSYQVRGGTDTQYF. The chain joins TRBV18 to TRBJ2-3; a possible D gene is TRBD1 (6 bases). The CDR3 consists of 16 residues. The V gene lost 5 bases and the J gene lost 3 bases, with 18 bases spanning the gap. CDR1 and CDR2 (germline): KGHSH, LQKENI.